This TCR beta chain was sequenced for a study of CXCR3-negative and CXCR3-positive naive CD8 T cells. Background on the study: Approximately 140 million TRB reads in total, about 1.5 +/- 0.3 million per library.

Broader study findings: Naive subsets were similarly diverse, while memory CD8+ repertoires were much less diverse.

Regarding this clonotype: Its matching antigen is unknown.

This CDR3 contains 16 residues. Each TRB cDNA library was prepared by 5' RACE (with UMI labels). TCRdb reprocessed the 5' RACE reads, keeping one entry per CDR3 protein, no DNA. Its table records roughly 50,000 distinct CDR3 sequences. The sample consisted of memory CD8+ T cells from blood. The chain combines TRBV21-1 with TRBJ2-2; the TCRdb D gene call, TRBD1, has no DNA to confirm it. TRBV21-1 is marked as a pseudogene. The TCR originated in a human donor in good health. Some clones in this sample may be carry-over from other donors' samples. Here the CDR3 reads CASSLIRVPSPLELFF.